This is a list of T cell receptor beta chains from one sample in a study of T-cell reconstitution after alpha-beta-depleted transplantation in children. Each CDR3 protein gets one entry after TCRdb re-called the PCR reads with MiXCR. The sample consists of 250,000 or so distinct CDR3 sequences, 20% to 30% of them appearing once. This material consisted of PBMCs, mostly from graft donor cells, taken 360 days after TCRalphabeta/CD19-depleted stem cell transplant. These receptor sequences come from a female patient aged 2-10 years who had a stem cell transplant for congenital amegakaryocytic thrombocytopenia, so the T cells may come from the graft donor. CDR3s include the opening cysteine and the closing phenylalanine or tryptophan. Each record gives: CDR3 protein, CDR3 DNA, V gene, CDR3 length, clone size, D gene, J gene. The D gene is left open where the match is weak. Expanded clones are given a class, and other clones once, few, many or no size at all.

CDR3 protein: CASSLGPGTVNTGELFF
CDR3 DNA: TGTGCCAGCAGTTTAGGGCCGGGGACTGTCAACACCGGGGAGCTGTTTTTT
V gene: TRBV12-3/TRBV12-4
CDR3 length: 17
clone size: .
D gene: .
J gene: TRBJ2-2

CDR3 protein: CASSFLYGEGNEAFF
CDR3 DNA: TGTGCCAGCAGTTTTCTTTACGGGGAGGGGAATGAAGCTTTCTTT
V gene: TRBV12-3/TRBV12-4
CDR3 length: 15
clone size: .
D gene: .
J gene: TRBJ1-1

CDR3 protein: CASSDSGSTDTQYF
CDR3 DNA: TGTGCCAGCAGCGACTCAGGGAGCACAGATACGCAGTATTTT
V gene: TRBV9
CDR3 length: 14
clone size: many
D gene: .
J gene: TRBJ2-3

CDR3 protein: CASSLWLGEPPFF
CDR3 DNA: TGTGCCAGCAGCTTATGGTTGGGGGAGCCCCCGTTCTTC
V gene: TRBV7-2
CDR3 length: 13
clone size: .
D gene: .
J gene: TRBJ2-1

CDR3 protein: CSARPTGSPLHF
CDR3 DNA: TGCAGTGCCAGACCAACGGGTTCACCCCTCCACTTT
V gene: TRBV20-1
CDR3 length: 12
clone size: few
D gene: .
J gene: TRBJ1-6

CDR3 protein: CASSLSRGGELFF
CDR3 DNA: TGTGCCAGCAGTTTATCCAGGGGCGGGGAGCTGTTTTTT
V gene: TRBV27
CDR3 length: 13
clone size: few
D gene: .
J gene: TRBJ2-2

CDR3 protein: CASSYLTQETQYF
CDR3 DNA: TGTGCCAGCAGTTACTTGACACAAGAGACCCAGTACTTC
V gene: TRBV6-5
CDR3 length: 13
clone size: .
D gene: .
J gene: TRBJ2-5

CDR3 protein: CASIPGGGLYNEQFF
CDR3 DNA: TGTGCCAGCATCCCCGGGGGGGGGCTTTACAATGAGCAGTTCTTC
V gene: TRBV28
CDR3 length: 15
clone size: few
D gene: TRBD2
J gene: TRBJ2-1

CDR3 protein: CASSPAGGLPNEKLFF
CDR3 DNA: TGCGCCAGCAGCCCGGCCGGAGGGTTGCCTAATGAAAAACTGTTTTTT
V gene: TRBV4-3
CDR3 length: 16
clone size: few
D gene: .
J gene: TRBJ1-4

CDR3 protein: CASSLPHGTAGGETQYF
CDR3 DNA: TGTGCCAGCAGCCTACCACACGGGACAGCTGGGGGAGAGACCCAGTACTTC
V gene: TRBV7-6
CDR3 length: 17
clone size: few
D gene: TRBD1
J gene: TRBJ2-5

CDR3 protein: CASSSVGGQPQHF
CDR3 DNA: TGTGCCAGCAGCTCTGTGGGGGGTCAGCCCCAGCATTTT
V gene: TRBV7-2
CDR3 length: 13
clone size: .
D gene: .
J gene: TRBJ1-5

CDR3 protein: CSASRGARDTQYF
CDR3 DNA: TGCAGTGCTAGTCGGGGGGCAAGAGATACGCAGTATTTT
V gene: TRBV20-1
CDR3 length: 13
clone size: .
D gene: .
J gene: TRBJ2-3

CDR3 protein: CASSEDGPGDTIYF
CDR3 DNA: TGTGCCAGCAGTGAAGACGGGCCAGGGGACACCATATATTTT
V gene: TRBV2
CDR3 length: 14
clone size: .
D gene: .
J gene: TRBJ1-3

CDR3 protein: CASSQLSSYEQYF
CDR3 DNA: TGTGCCAGCAGCCAGCTAAGCTCCTACGAGCAGTACTTC
V gene: TRBV3-1
CDR3 length: 13
clone size: many
D gene: .
J gene: TRBJ2-7

CDR3 protein: CASSFSGQVGEQFF
CDR3 DNA: TGCGCCAGCAGCTTTTCCGGACAGGTGGGAGAGCAGTTCTTC
V gene: TRBV5-1
CDR3 length: 14
clone size: .
D gene: TRBD1
J gene: TRBJ2-1

CDR3 protein: CASSQVGANVLTF
CDR3 DNA: TGTGCCAGCAGCCAAGTGGGAGCCAACGTCCTGACTTTC
V gene: TRBV14
CDR3 length: 13
clone size: .
D gene: .
J gene: TRBJ2-6

CDR3 protein: CASSPTGEGGYTF
CDR3 DNA: TGTGCCAGCAGTCCGACAGGGGAGGGTGGCTACACCTTC
V gene: TRBV12-3/TRBV12-4
CDR3 length: 13
clone size: few
D gene: TRBD1
J gene: TRBJ1-2

CDR3 protein: CASSQVQGPGYEQYF
CDR3 DNA: TGCGCCAGCAGCCAAGTCCAGGGGCCGGGGTACGAGCAGTACTTC
V gene: TRBV4-1
CDR3 length: 15
clone size: .
D gene: .
J gene: TRBJ2-7

CDR3 protein: CASSRQDYEQYF
CDR3 DNA: TGTGCCAGCAGCAGACAAGACTACGAGCAGTACTTC
V gene: TRBV5-5
CDR3 length: 12
clone size: few
D gene: .
J gene: TRBJ2-7

CDR3 protein: CASSHPGAEAFF
CDR3 DNA: TGTGCCAGCAGCCACCCCGGGGCTGAAGCTTTCTTT
V gene: TRBV4-2
CDR3 length: 12
clone size: .
D gene: .
J gene: TRBJ1-1

CDR3 protein: CQRMWVLSYNEQFF
CDR3 DNA: TGTCAAAGGATGTGGGTTCTCTCCTACAATGAGCAGTTCTTC
V gene: TRBV24-1
CDR3 length: 14
clone size: few
D gene: .
J gene: TRBJ2-1

CDR3 protein: CASSPSGVRTDTQYF
CDR3 DNA: TGTGCCAGCAGCCCCTCGGGCGTTCGCACAGATACGCAGTATTTT
V gene: TRBV7-2
CDR3 length: 15
clone size: .
D gene: .
J gene: TRBJ2-3

CDR3 protein: CASSLWRGPVGYTF
CDR3 DNA: TGTGCCAGCAGTTTATGGCGGGGGCCAGTTGGCTACACCTTC
V gene: TRBV12-3/TRBV12-4
CDR3 length: 14
clone size: few
D gene: .
J gene: TRBJ1-2

CDR3 protein: CASSQPVGSEQFF
CDR3 DNA: TGCGCCAGCAGCCAACCTGTAGGCTCTGAGCAGTTCTTC
V gene: TRBV4-1
CDR3 length: 13
clone size: .
D gene: .
J gene: TRBJ2-1

CDR3 protein: CASNWGGLGNEQFF
CDR3 DNA: TGCGCCAGCAATTGGGGGGGCCTTGGGAATGAGCAGTTCTTC
V gene: TRBV4-1
CDR3 length: 14
clone size: few
D gene: .
J gene: TRBJ2-1

CDR3 protein: CASSPGHEQFF
CDR3 DNA: TGTGCCAGCTCACCAGGTCATGAGCAGTTCTTC
V gene: TRBV18
CDR3 length: 11
clone size: few
D gene: .
J gene: TRBJ2-1

CDR3 protein: CASSHSGGYQETQYF
CDR3 DNA: TGCGCCAGCAGCCACAGCGGGGGGTACCAAGAGACCCAGTACTTC
V gene: TRBV4-1
CDR3 length: 15
clone size: .
D gene: TRBD2
J gene: TRBJ2-5

CDR3 protein: CSVVQGMTQYF
CDR3 DNA: TGCAGCGTAGTACAGGGAATGACCCAGTACTTC
V gene: TRBV29-1
CDR3 length: 11
clone size: few
D gene: .
J gene: TRBJ2-5

CDR3 protein: CSASGTGTEAFF
CDR3 DNA: TGCAGTGCCTCGGGGACGGGTACTGAAGCTTTCTTT
V gene: TRBV20-1
CDR3 length: 12
clone size: few
D gene: .
J gene: TRBJ1-1

CDR3 protein: CASSQGGNWYEQYF
CDR3 DNA: TGTGCCAGCAGCCAAGGGGGCAATTGGTACGAGCAGTACTTC
V gene: TRBV14
CDR3 length: 14
clone size: .
D gene: .
J gene: TRBJ2-7

CDR3 protein: CASSSTVSGTGTGELFF
CDR3 DNA: TGCGCCAGCAGCTCTACCGTATCGGGTACGGGGACCGGGGAGCTGTTTTTT
V gene: TRBV5-1
CDR3 length: 17
clone size: few
D gene: .
J gene: TRBJ2-2

CDR3 protein: CASGSGGPGELFF
CDR3 DNA: TGTGCCAGCGGTAGCGGGGGGCCCGGGGAGCTGTTTTTT
V gene: TRBV5-4
CDR3 length: 13
clone size: .
D gene: TRBD2
J gene: TRBJ2-2

CDR3 protein: CASSSTEVTYEQYF
CDR3 DNA: TGTGCCAGCAGCTCGACCGAGGTAACCTACGAGCAGTACTTC
V gene: TRBV7-9
CDR3 length: 14
clone size: few
D gene: .
J gene: TRBJ2-7

CDR3 protein: CASSLVSLKAGELFF
CDR3 DNA: TGCGCCAGCAGCTTGGTTTCCTTGAAGGCCGGGGAGCTGTTTTTT
V gene: TRBV5-1
CDR3 length: 15
clone size: few
D gene: .
J gene: TRBJ2-2

CDR3 protein: CASSQRFLPSNEQFF
CDR3 DNA: TGCGCCAGCAGCCAGAGGTTTCTCCCAAGCAATGAGCAGTTCTTC
V gene: TRBV4-1
CDR3 length: 15
clone size: few
D gene: .
J gene: TRBJ2-1

CDR3 protein: CASSYDRQDTQYF
CDR3 DNA: TGTGCCAGCAGTTATGACAGGCAAGATACGCAGTATTTT
V gene: TRBV5-6
CDR3 length: 13
clone size: .
D gene: .
J gene: TRBJ2-3

CDR3 protein: CASSMMTENNSPLHF
CDR3 DNA: TGCGCCAGCAGCATGATGACGGAAAATAATTCACCCCTCCACTTT
V gene: TRBV5-1
CDR3 length: 15
clone size: few
D gene: .
J gene: TRBJ1-6

CDR3 protein: CASSPHGGDETQYF
CDR3 DNA: TGTGCCAGCAGCCCCCACGGGGGGGATGAGACCCAGTACTTC
V gene: TRBV3-1
CDR3 length: 14
clone size: .
D gene: TRBD2
J gene: TRBJ2-5

CDR3 protein: CASSQRLAGDHEQYF
CDR3 DNA: TGTGCCAGCAGCCAGAGACTAGCGGGAGATCACGAGCAGTACTTC
V gene: TRBV4-2
CDR3 length: 15
clone size: many
D gene: TRBD2
J gene: TRBJ2-7

CDR3 protein: CAWGTGGETQYF
CDR3 DNA: TGTGCCTGGGGGACAGGCGGGGAGACCCAGTACTTC
V gene: TRBV30
CDR3 length: 12
clone size: .
D gene: TRBD1
J gene: TRBJ2-5

CDR3 protein: CSASYNEKLFF
CDR3 DNA: TGCAGTGCGAGTTATAATGAAAAACTGTTTTTT
V gene: TRBV20-1
CDR3 length: 11
clone size: .
D gene: .
J gene: TRBJ1-4

CDR3 protein: CASTRTGGSTDTQYF
CDR3 DNA: TGTGCCAGCACCCGGACAGGGGGGAGCACAGATACGCAGTATTTT
V gene: TRBV7-2
CDR3 length: 15
clone size: .
D gene: TRBD1
J gene: TRBJ2-3

CDR3 protein: CSVLLAGGYEQYF
CDR3 DNA: TGCAGCGTTCTCCTAGCGGGAGGCTACGAGCAGTACTTC
V gene: TRBV29-1
CDR3 length: 13
clone size: many
D gene: TRBD2
J gene: TRBJ2-7

CDR3 protein: CASSAGQSLYNSPLHF
CDR3 DNA: TGTGCCAGCAGCGCGGGACAGTCACTTTACAATTCACCCCTCCACTTT
V gene: TRBV7-2
CDR3 length: 16
clone size: .
D gene: TRBD1
J gene: TRBJ1-6

CDR3 protein: CASGGTYIEAFF
CDR3 DNA: TGTGCCAGCGGCGGGACTTATATTGAAGCTTTCTTT
V gene: TRBV3-1
CDR3 length: 12
clone size: .
D gene: .
J gene: TRBJ1-1

CDR3 protein: CAIGQTVLLEQFF
CDR3 DNA: TGTGCCATCGGCCAGACAGTCCTCCTTGAGCAGTTCTTC
V gene: TRBV10-3
CDR3 length: 13
clone size: few
D gene: .
J gene: TRBJ2-1

CDR3 protein: CASSDRAKNNEQFF
CDR3 DNA: TGCGCCAGCAGCGACAGGGCTAAAAACAATGAGCAGTTCTTC
V gene: TRBV4-1
CDR3 length: 14
clone size: .
D gene: TRBD1
J gene: TRBJ2-1

CDR3 protein: CASSGAPGLVNIQYF
CDR3 DNA: TGTGCCAGCAGTGGAGCTCCGGGACTAGTGAACATTCAGTACTTC
V gene: TRBV28
CDR3 length: 15
clone size: .
D gene: TRBD2
J gene: TRBJ2-4

CDR3 protein: CASSETPRGGDEQFF
CDR3 DNA: TGTGCCAGCAGCGAGACCCCTCGGGGGGGGGATGAGCAGTTCTTC
V gene: TRBV9
CDR3 length: 15
clone size: few
D gene: TRBD2
J gene: TRBJ2-1

CDR3 protein: CTSSQAISDPEMDEQFF
CDR3 DNA: TGCACCAGCAGCCAAGCGATTTCGGACCCTGAAATGGATGAGCAGTTCTTC
V gene: TRBV1
CDR3 length: 17
clone size: .
D gene: .
J gene: TRBJ2-1

CDR3 protein: CSAREKGTVIYQETQYF
CDR3 DNA: TGCAGTGCTAGAGAGAAGGGGACGGTTATTTACCAAGAGACCCAGTACTTC
V gene: TRBV20-1
CDR3 length: 17
clone size: .
D gene: .
J gene: TRBJ2-5

CDR3 protein: CASSFAGGYAEAFF
CDR3 DNA: TGTGCCAGCAGTTTCGCAGGGGGCTACGCTGAAGCTTTCTTT
V gene: TRBV28
CDR3 length: 14
clone size: .
D gene: TRBD1
J gene: TRBJ1-1

CDR3 protein: CASSFGFNQPQHF
CDR3 DNA: TGTGCCAGCAGCTTTGGTTTCAATCAGCCCCAGCATTTT
V gene: TRBV5-6
CDR3 length: 13
clone size: .
D gene: .
J gene: TRBJ1-5

CDR3 protein: CASSQVGGASGSWETQYF
CDR3 DNA: TGTGCCAGCAGCCAAGTCGGGGGAGCTAGCGGGAGTTGGGAGACCCAGTACTTC
V gene: TRBV3-1
CDR3 length: 18
clone size: .
D gene: TRBD2
J gene: TRBJ2-5

CDR3 protein: CASSLWTNYGYTF
CDR3 DNA: TGTGCCAGCAGTTTATGGACTAACTATGGCTACACCTTC
V gene: TRBV28
CDR3 length: 13
clone size: .
D gene: .
J gene: TRBJ1-2

CDR3 protein: CATSEGLAMNNEQFF
CDR3 DNA: TGTGCCACCAGTGAGGGACTAGCGATGAACAATGAGCAGTTCTTC
V gene: TRBV24-1
CDR3 length: 15
clone size: few
D gene: TRBD2
J gene: TRBJ2-1

CDR3 protein: CAISERQGNQPQHF
CDR3 DNA: TGTGCCATCAGTGAGAGACAGGGCAATCAGCCCCAGCATTTT
V gene: TRBV10-3
CDR3 length: 14
clone size: few
D gene: .
J gene: TRBJ1-5

CDR3 protein: CASSRKAGPSYNEQFF
CDR3 DNA: TGTGCCAGCAGCCGAAAAGCGGGGCCTTCCTACAATGAGCAGTTCTTC
V gene: TRBV7-9
CDR3 length: 16
clone size: few
D gene: TRBD2
J gene: TRBJ2-1

CDR3 protein: CSVVAPDPYNEQFF
CDR3 DNA: TGCAGCGTCGTGGCTCCGGACCCCTACAATGAGCAGTTCTTC
V gene: TRBV29-1
CDR3 length: 14
clone size: once
D gene: .
J gene: TRBJ2-1